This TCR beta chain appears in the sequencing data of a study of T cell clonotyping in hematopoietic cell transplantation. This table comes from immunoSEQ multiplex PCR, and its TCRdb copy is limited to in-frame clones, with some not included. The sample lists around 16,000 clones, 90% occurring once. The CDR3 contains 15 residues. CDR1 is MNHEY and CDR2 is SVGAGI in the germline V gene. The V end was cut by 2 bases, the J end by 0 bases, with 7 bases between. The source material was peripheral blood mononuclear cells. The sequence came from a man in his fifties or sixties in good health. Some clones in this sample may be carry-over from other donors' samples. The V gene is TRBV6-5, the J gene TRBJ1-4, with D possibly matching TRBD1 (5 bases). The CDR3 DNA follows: TGTGCCAGCAGTTACCGAGGGGCAACTAATGAAAAACTGTTTTTT. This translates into CASSYRGATNEKLFF.